The entry that follows covers one T cell receptor (beta chain) sequence. Investigators amplified TCR beta CDR3 regions from RNA transcripts. Investigators did first-round RT-PCR with HTBI primers, then second-round multiplex PCR. Using its own MiXCR run on the multiplex PCR reads, TCRdb lists one record per CDR3 protein. The sample comprises 360,000 or so distinct CDR3 sequences, about 16% of which are singletons, and 1.6% rests with the top ten. These data are taken from a study of Graves' ophthalmopathy and Graves' hyperthyroidism. Across the study: Peripheral blood was collected at initial diagnosis, before any treatment.

In germline, CDR1 is SGHVS, CDR2 FQNEAQ. V shed 5 bases and J shed 1 base, with 12 bases lying between them. The CDR3 extends over 16 amino acids. This clonotype originated in a young woman with Graves' ophthalmopathy. The sequenced material came from peripheral blood. The genes are TRBV7-8 and TRBJ2-6, with TRBD2 as a possible D gene (6 bases). CDR3 region: CASSKSGGSGANVLTF. CDR3 DNA: TGTGCCAGCAGCAAATCCGGGGGATCTGGGGCCAACGTCCTGACTTTC.